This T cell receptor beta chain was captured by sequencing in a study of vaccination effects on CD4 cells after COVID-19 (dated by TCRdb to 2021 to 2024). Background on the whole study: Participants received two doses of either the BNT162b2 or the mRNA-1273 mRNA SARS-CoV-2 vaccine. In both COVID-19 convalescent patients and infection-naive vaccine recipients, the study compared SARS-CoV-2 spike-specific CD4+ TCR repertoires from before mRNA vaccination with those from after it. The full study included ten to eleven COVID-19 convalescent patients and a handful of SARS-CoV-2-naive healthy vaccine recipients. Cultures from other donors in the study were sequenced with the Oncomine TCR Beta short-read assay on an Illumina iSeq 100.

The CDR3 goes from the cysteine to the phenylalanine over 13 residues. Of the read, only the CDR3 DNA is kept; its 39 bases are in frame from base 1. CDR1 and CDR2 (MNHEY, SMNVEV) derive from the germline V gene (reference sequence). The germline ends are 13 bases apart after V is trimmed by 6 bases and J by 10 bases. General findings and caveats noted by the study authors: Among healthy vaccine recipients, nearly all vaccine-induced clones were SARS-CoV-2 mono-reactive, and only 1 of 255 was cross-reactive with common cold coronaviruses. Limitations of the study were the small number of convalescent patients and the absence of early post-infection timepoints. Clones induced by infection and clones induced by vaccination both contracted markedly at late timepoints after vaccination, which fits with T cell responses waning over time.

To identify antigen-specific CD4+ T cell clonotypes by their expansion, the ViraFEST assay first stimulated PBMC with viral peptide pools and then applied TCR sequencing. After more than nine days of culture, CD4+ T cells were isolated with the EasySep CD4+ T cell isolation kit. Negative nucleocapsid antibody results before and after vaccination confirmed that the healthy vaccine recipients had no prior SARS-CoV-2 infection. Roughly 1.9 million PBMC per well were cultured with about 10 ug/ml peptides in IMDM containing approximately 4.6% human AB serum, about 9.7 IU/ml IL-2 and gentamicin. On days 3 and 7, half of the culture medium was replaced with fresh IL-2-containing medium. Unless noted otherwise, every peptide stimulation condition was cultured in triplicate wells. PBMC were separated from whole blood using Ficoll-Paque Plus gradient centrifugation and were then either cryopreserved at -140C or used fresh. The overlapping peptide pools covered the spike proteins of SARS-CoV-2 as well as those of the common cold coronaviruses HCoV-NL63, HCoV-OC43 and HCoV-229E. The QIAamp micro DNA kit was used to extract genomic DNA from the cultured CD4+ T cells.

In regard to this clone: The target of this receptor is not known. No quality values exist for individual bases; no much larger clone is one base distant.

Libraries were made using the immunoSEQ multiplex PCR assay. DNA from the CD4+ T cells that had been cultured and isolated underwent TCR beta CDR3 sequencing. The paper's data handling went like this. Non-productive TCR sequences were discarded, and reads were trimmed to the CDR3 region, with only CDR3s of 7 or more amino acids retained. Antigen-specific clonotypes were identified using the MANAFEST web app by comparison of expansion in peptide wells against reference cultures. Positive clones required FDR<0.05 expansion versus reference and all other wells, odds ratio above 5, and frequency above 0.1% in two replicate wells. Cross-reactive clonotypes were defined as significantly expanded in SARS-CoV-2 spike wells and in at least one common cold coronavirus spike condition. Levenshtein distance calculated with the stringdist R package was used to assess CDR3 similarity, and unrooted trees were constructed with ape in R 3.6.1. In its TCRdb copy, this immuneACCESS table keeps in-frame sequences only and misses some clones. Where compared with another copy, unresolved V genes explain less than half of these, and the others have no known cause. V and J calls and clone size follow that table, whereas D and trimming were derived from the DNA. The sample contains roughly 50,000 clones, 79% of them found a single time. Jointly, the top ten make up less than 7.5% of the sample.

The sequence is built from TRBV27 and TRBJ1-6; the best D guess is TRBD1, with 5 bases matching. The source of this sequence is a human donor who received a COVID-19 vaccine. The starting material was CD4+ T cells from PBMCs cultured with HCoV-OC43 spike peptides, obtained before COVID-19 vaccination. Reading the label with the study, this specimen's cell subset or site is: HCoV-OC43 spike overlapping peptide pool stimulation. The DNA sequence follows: TGTGCCAGCAGACAGGATTACAACTCACCCCTCCACTTT. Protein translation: CASRQDYNSPLHF.